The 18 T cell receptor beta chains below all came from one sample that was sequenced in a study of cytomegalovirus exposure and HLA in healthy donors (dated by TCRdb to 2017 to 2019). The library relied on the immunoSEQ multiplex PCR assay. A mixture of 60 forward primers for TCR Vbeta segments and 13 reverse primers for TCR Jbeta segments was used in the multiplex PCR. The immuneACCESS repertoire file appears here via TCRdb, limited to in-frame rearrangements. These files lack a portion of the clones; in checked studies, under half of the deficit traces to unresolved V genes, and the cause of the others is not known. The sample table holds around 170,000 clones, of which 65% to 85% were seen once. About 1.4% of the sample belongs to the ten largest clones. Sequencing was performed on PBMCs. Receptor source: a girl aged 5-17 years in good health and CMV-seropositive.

The CDR3: CASSFSGEKLFF. DNA for the CDR3: TGTGCCAGCAGTTTTTCCGGGGAAAAACTGTTTTTT. The chain has TRBV28 and TRBJ1-4, with D uncertain. This CDR3 has 12 amino acids. V shed 3 bases and J shed 8 bases, with 7 bases lying between them. CDR1 MDHEN and CDR2 SYDVKM come from the germline V gene. The whole variable domain, filled in from reference TRBV28 and TRBJ1-4, reads DVKVTQSSRYLVKRTGEKVFLECVQDMDHENMFWYRQDPGLGLRLIYFSYDVKMKEKGDIPEGYSVSREKKERFSLILESASTNQTSMYLCASSFSGEKLFFGSGTQLSVL.

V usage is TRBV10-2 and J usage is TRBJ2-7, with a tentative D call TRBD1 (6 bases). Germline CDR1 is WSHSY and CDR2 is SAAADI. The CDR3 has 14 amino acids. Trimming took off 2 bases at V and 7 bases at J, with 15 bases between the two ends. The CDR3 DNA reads TGCGCCAGCAGTGAGCAGGGGCCCCAGTGGGAGCAGTACTTC. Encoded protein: CASSEQGPQWEQYF.

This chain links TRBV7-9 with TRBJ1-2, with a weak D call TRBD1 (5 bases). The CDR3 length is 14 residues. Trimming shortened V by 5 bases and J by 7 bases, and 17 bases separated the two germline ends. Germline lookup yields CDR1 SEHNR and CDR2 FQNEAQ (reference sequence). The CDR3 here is CASSPRPTASGYTF. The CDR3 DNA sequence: TGTGCCAGCAGCCCGCGTCCGACAGCCTCTGGCTACACCTTC.

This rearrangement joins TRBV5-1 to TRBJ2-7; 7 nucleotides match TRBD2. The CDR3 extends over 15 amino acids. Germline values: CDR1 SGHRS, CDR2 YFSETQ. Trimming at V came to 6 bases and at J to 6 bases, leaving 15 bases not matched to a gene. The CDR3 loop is CASTKSGTPYAEQYF. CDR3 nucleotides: TGCGCCAGCACCAAGAGCGGGACGCCGTACGCCGAGCAGTACTTC. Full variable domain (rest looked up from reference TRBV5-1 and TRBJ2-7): KAGVTQTPRYLIKTRGQQVTLSCSPISGHRSVSWYQQTPGQGLQFLFEYFSETQRNKGNFPGRFSGRQFSNSRSEMNVSTLELGDSALYLCASTKSGTPYAEQYFGPGTRLTVT.

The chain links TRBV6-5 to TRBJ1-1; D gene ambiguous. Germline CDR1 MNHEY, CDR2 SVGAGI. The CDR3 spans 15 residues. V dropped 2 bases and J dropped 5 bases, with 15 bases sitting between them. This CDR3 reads CASSYEGVGRTEAFF. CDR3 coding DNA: TGTGCCAGCAGTTACGAGGGAGTAGGACGAACTGAAGCTTTCTTT.

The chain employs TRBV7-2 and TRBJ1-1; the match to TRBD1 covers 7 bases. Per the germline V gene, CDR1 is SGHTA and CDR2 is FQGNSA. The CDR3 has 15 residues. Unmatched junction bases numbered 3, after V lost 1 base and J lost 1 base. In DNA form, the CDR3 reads TGTGCCAGCAGCTTAGTCTCAGGGGGGAACACTGAAGCTTTCTTT. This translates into CASSLVSGGNTEAFF. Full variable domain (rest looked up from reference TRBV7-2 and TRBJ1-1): GAGVSQSPSNKVTEKGKDVELRCDPISGHTALYWYRQSLGQGLEFLIYFQGNSAPDKSGLPSDRFSAERTGGSVSTLTIQRTQQEDSAVYLCASSLVSGGNTEAFFGQGTRLTVV.

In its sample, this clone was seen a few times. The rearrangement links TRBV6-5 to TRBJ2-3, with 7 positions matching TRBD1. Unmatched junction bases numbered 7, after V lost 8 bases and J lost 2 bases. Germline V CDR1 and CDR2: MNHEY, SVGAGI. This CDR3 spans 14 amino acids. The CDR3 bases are TGTGCCAGCTCAAAGGGACAGCCCACAGATACGCAGTATTTT. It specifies CASSKGQPTDTQYF.

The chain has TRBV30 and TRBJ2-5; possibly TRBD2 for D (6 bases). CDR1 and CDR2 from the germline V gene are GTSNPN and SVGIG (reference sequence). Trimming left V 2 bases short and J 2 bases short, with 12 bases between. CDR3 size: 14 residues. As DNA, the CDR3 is TGTGCCTGGAGTATTAGACTAGATCAAGAGACCCAGTACTTC. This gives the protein CAWSIRLDQETQYF.

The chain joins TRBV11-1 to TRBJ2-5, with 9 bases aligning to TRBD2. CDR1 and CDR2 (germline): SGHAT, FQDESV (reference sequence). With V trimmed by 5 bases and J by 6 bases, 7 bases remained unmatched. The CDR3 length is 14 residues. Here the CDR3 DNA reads TGTGCCAGCAGCGCCGGTCTAGCGGGAAAGACCCAGTACTTC. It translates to CASSAGLAGKTQYF. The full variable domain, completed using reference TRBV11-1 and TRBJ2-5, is EAEVAQSPRYKITEKSQAVAFWCDPISGHATLYWYRQILGQGPELLVQFQDESVVDDSQLPKDRFSAERLKGVDSTLKIQPAELGDSAMYLCASSAGLAGKTQYFGPGTRLLVL.

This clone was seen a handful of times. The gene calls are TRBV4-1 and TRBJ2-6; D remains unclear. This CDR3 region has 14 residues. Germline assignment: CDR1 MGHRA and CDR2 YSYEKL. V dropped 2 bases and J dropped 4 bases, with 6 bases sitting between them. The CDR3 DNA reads TGCGCCAGCAGCCAAAGCGCCGGGGCCAACGTCCTGACTTTC. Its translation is CASSQSAGANVLTF.

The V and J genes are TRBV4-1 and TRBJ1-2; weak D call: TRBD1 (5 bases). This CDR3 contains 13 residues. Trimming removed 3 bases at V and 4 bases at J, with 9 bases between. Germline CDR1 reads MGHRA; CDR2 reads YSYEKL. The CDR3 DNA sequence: TGCGCCAGCAGCCAGGCGGGGCTCTATGGCTACACCTTC. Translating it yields CASSQAGLYGYTF.

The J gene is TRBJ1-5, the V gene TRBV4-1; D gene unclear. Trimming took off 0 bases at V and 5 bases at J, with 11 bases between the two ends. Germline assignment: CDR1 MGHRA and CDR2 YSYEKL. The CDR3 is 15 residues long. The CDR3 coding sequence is TGCGCCAGCAGCCAAGATCGTCGGAGGGATCAGCCCCAGCATTTT. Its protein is CASSQDRRRDQPQHF.

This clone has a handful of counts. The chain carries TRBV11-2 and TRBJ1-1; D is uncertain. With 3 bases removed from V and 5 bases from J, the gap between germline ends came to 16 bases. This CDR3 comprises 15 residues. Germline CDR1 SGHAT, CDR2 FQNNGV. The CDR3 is CASSLHPGGLTEAFF. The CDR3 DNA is TGTGCCAGCAGCTTGCACCCAGGAGGTTTAACTGAAGCTTTCTTT.

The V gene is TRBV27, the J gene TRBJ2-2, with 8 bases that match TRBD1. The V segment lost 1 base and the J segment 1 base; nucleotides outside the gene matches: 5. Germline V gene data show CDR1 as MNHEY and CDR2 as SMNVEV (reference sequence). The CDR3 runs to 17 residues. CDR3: CASSLYRGTGNTGELFF. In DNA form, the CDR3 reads TGTGCCAGCAGTTTATATAGGGGGACAGGGAACACCGGGGAGCTGTTTTTT.

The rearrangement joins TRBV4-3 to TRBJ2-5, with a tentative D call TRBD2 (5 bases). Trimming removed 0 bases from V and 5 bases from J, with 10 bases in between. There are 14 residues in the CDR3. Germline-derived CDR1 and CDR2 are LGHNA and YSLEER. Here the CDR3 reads CASSQERQRETQYF. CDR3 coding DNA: TGCGCCAGCAGCCAAGAGCGGCAGCGGGAGACCCAGTACTTC.

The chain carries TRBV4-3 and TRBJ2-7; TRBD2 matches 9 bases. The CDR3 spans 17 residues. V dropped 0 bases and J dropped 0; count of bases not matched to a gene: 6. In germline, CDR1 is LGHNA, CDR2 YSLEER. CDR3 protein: CASSQDRAGGGSYEQYF. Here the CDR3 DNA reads TGCGCCAGCAGCCAAGATCGTGCGGGGGGGGGCTCCTACGAGCAGTACTTC.

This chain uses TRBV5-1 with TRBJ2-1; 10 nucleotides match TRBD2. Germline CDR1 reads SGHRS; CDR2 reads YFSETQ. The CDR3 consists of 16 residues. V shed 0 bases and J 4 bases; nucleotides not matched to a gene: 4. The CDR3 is CASSLVAGGFYNEQFF. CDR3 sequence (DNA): TGCGCCAGCAGCTTGGTAGCGGGAGGATTTTACAATGAGCAGTTCTTC. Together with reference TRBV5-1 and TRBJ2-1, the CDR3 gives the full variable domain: KAGVTQTPRYLIKTRGQQVTLSCSPISGHRSVSWYQQTPGQGLQFLFEYFSETQRNKGNFPGRFSGRQFSNSRSEMNVSTLELGDSALYLCASSLVAGGFYNEQFFGPGTRLTVL.

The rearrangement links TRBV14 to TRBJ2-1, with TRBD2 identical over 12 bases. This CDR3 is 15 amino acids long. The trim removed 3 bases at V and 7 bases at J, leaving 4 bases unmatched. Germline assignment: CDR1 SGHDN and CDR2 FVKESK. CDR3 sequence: CASSHSSGRGNEQFF. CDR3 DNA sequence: TGTGCCAGCAGCCACTCTAGCGGGAGGGGTAATGAGCAGTTCTTC.